This TCR beta chain stems from a study of T cell repertoires in urothelial bladder cancer (dated by TCRdb to 2018 to 2020). Regarding the research as a whole: Of the approximately 12 resected lesions, three were clinically staged as cT0, three as cTa, three as cT1 and three as cT2 or greater. The study compared TCR repertoire clonality in bladder tumors with that in benign bladder inflammation. Twelve patients who had bladder lesions and were undergoing transurethral resection were prospectively identified. Roughly 12 resected bladder lesions, consisting of urothelial carcinoma (UC+) and benign (UC-) specimens, were examined. Results the study describes overall, beyond this receptor: Carcinoma specimens had a median tumor infiltrating lymphocyte percentage of 2%, while benign specimens had a median of around 12%. In carcinoma specimens a single T-cell clone made up as much as 17% of infiltrating lymphocytes, compared with 2% in benign specimens. Urothelial carcinoma specimens had fewer T cells than benign specimens, with medians of approximately 5,500 and 24,000.

Comments on this clone: Its antigen is currently not known. One base away there is no much larger clone; base qualities are not given.

At transurethral resection, specimens of the bladder lesions were collected and then stored at -80C. From bladder specimens obtained at transurethral resection, DNA was extracted. The TCR beta chain CDR3 region was sequenced with the immunoSEQ assay. As for how the authors treated the data: For every specimen, the T-cell fraction, clonal dominance and maximum TCR clone frequency were calculated. TCRdb obtained this table from immuneACCESS and retained in-frame rearrangements with V and J assigned. These tables miss some clones; where compared with another copy, unresolved V genes account for less than half of the shortfall, and the remainder is unexplained. V and J calls and clone size are those listed in that table; D and trimming were worked out from the DNA. The sample table contains about 910 clones; only one count was recorded for over 60% of them. The ten largest clones take up roughly 21% of the sample.

The specimen sequenced was tumor-infiltrating cells from bladder cancer. The clonotype comes from a human donor with urothelial carcinoma.

DNA sequence: TGTGCCAGCAGTTATCGGGGGCCCTATGGCTACACCTTC. It translates to CASSYRGPYGYTF. The chain was built from TRBV6-5 and TRBJ1-2, with TRBD1 as a weak D call on 6 bases. V is reduced by 3 bases and J by 4 bases, leaving a spacing of 9 bases between them. CDR1 and CDR2 were assigned from the germline V gene as MNHEY and SVGAGI. The CDR3 has 13 amino acids, counting the end cysteine and phenylalanine. Here the CDR3 DNA is all that survives: 39 bases in frame from base 1.